This is a list of T cell receptor beta chains from one sample in a study of blood T cell repertoires in COVID-19. Only in-frame clones appear in the TCRdb table, and some are missing; sequencing was by immunoSEQ multiplex PCR. Of tens of thousands of clones in the sample, roughly 87% were seen once. Sequenced material: peripheral blood. The receptor set was obtained from a man aged 55 to 69 with COVID-19, enrolled during active disease. CDR3s include the opening cysteine and the closing phenylalanine or tryptophan. Each record gives: V gene, CDR3 protein.

TRBV3-1/TRBV3-2,CASTGGYEQYF
TRBV11-1,CASSLSPTANYGYTF
TRBV12-5,CASGLPTGSYTGELFF
TRBV7-9,CASTPSGSSYEQYF
TRBV9,CASSPTTGSYEQYF
TRBV5-4,CASSFPRGGMNTEAFF
TRBV28,CASSIQGRRNSPLHF
TRBV4-3,CASSQVQGRDSPLHF
TRBV6-5,CASSFSRGNQPQHF
TRBV29-1,CSLSTGINTEAFF
TRBV7-9,CASSFGGGADYGYTF
TRBV19,CASSPGQGVGYTF
TRBV6-4,CASMETSVDNEQFF
TRBV9,CASSENPTSGRALNEQFF
TRBV28,CASRQTGVGTGELFF
TRBV24-1,CATSDVGGSPLHF
TRBV3-1/TRBV3-2,CASRSGPGGYGYTF
TRBV3-1/TRBV3-2,CASSQEAGFSYGYTF
TRBV5-1,CASSYGQGGEAFF
TRBV4-2,CASSQQLAANYNEQFF
TRBV30,CAWSSGQGYGYTF
TRBV4-3,CASSQEGGGGYTF
TRBV5-1,CASSLEGRGEETQYF
TRBV2,CASPASGVSEAQYF
TRBV27,CASRARTNYGYTF
TRBV6-1,CASSETLALQETQYF
TRBV28,CASSPGSVSEKLFF
TRBV24-1,CATSDSRTDYEQYF
TRBV6-5,CASTQGGRTEAFF
TRBV6-5,CASRPGDWKTKQYF
TRBV5-4,CASSFPTPPSGANVLTF
TRBV28,CASSLFLFYNEQFF
TRBV7-9,CASSHNRGSYEQYF
TRBV28,CASSLSQFNQPQHF
TRBV7-6,CASSSGFGGYYEQYF
TRBV4-1,CASRGGTSFADTQYF
TRBV6-5,CASSPRQGYTEAFF
TRBV5-1,CASSAAAPGEGNEKLFF
TRBV5-5,CASSLNGGYRTNEKLFF
TRBV3-1/TRBV3-2,CASSQAVREGGKSVSYNEQFF
TRBV2,CASSEDRNYGYTF